This T cell receptor (beta chain) came from a study of shared clonotypes between healthy human individuals. Method: immunoSEQ multiplex PCR; TCRdb's copy keeps in-frame clones and lacks some. This table has more than 2 million clones, 95% appearing once. CDR1 is SGDLS and CDR2 is YYNGEE in the germline V gene. With V trimmed by 0 bases and J by 10 bases, 7 bases remained unmatched. The CDR3 loop spans 13 amino acids. This sequence originates from a man aged 18 to 30 in good health. Sequencing was carried out using naive CD4+ T cells sorted from blood. This sample's subset: CD45RA+ positively selected. The genes are TRBV9 and TRBJ2-7; 7 bases match TRBD2. As DNA, the CDR3 is TGTGCCAGCAGCGTAGATTTTGGGACTAATCAGTACTTC. It translates to CASSVDFGTNQYF.